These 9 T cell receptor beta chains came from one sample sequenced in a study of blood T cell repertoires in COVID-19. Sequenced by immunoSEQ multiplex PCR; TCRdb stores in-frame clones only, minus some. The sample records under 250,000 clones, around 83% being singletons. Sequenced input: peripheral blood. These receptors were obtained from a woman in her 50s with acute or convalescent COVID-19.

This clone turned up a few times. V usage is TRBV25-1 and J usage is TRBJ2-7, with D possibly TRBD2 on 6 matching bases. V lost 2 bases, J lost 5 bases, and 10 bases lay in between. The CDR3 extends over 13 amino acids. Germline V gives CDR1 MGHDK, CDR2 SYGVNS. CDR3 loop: CASSEGGIHEQYF. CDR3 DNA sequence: TGTGCCAGCAGTGAAGGAGGGATTCACGAGCAGTACTTC.

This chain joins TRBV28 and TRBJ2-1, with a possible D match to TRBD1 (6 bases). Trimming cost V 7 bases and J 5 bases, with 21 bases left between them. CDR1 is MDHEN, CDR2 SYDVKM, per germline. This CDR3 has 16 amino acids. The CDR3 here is CASTDRTGPINNEQFF. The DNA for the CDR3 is TGTGCCAGCACCGATCGAACAGGGCCGATTAACAATGAGCAGTTCTTC.

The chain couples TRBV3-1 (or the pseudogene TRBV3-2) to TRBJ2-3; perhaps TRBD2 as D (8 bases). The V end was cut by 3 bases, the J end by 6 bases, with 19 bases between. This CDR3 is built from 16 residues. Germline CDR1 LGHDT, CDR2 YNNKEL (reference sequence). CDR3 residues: CASSHRGTSGGDTQYF. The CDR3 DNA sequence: TGTGCCAGCAGCCACAGGGGGACTAGTGGTGGGGATACGCAGTATTTT.

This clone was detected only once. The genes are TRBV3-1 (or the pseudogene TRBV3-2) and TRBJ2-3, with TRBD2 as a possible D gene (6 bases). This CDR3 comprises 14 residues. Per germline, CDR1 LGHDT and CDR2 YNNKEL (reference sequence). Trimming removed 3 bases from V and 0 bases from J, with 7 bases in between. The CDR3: CASSHSGSTDTQYF. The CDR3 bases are TGTGCCAGCAGCCACAGCGGGAGCACAGATACGCAGTATTTT.

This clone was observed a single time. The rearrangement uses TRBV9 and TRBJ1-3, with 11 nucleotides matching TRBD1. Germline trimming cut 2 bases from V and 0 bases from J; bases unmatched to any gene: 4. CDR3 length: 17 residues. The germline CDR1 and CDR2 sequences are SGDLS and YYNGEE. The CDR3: CASSVRGQGDSGNTIYF. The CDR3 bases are TGTGCCAGCAGCGTTAGGGGACAGGGGGACTCTGGAAACACCATATATTTT.

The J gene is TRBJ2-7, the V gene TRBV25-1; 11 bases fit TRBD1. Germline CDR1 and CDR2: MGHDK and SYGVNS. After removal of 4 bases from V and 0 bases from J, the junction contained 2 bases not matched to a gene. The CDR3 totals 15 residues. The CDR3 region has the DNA TGTGCCAGCAGTGGGGGGACAGGGGGCTCCTACGAGCAGTACTTC. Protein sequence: CASSGGTGGSYEQYF.

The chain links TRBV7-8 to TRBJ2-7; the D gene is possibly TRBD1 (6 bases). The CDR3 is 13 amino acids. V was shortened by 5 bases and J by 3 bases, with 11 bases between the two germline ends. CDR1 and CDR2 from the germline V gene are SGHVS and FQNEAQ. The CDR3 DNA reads TGTGCCAGCAGCGTAGGACAGCTCTACGAGCAGTACTTC. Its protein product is CASSVGQLYEQYF. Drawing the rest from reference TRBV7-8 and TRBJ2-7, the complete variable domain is GAGVSQSPRYKVAKRGQDVALRCDPISGHVSLFWYQQALGQGPEFLTYFQNEAQLDKSGLPSDRFFAERPEGSVSTLKIQRTQQEDSAVYLCASSVGQLYEQYFGPGTRLTVT.

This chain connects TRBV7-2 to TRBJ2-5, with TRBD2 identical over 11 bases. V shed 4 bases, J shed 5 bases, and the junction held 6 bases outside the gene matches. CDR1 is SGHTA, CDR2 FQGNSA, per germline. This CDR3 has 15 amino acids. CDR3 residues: CASSSRLAGRETQYF. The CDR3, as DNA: TGTGCCAGCAGCTCAAGACTAGCGGGACGGGAGACCCAGTACTTC. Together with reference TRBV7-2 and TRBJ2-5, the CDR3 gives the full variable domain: GAGVSQSPSNKVTEKGKDVELRCDPISGHTALYWYRQSLGQGLEFLIYFQGNSAPDKSGLPSDRFSAERTGGSVSTLTIQRTQQEDSAVYLCASSSRLAGRETQYFGPGTRLLVL.

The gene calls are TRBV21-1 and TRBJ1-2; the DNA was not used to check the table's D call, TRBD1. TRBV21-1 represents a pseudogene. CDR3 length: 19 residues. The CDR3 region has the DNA TGTGCCAGCAGCAAAGCGAGGAGGGGGCGGGGCATAGGGTTCGATGGCTACACCTTC. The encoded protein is CASSKARRGRGIGFDGYTF.